A selection of T cell receptor beta chains follows, all from one sample in a study of T cells in Graves' hyperthyroidism and ophthalmopathy. One entry per CDR3 protein, called by TCRdb with MiXCR from the multiplex PCR reads. Of more than 500,000 distinct CDR3 sequences in the sample, about 16% were seen once. Sequencing was carried out using blood. The source is a woman younger than 45 with Graves' ophthalmopathy. Each CDR3 is given with its conserved first and last residue. A D gene is named only where the DNA matches it firmly. For some rows the clone size is stated as once, few or many, or as a class when expanded; others skip it.

j_gene: TRBJ1-5; v_gene: TRBV7-9; abundance: many; d_gene: -; CDR3aa: CASNEDGGNQPQHF; CDR3nt: TGTGCCAGCAACGAGGACGGAGGGAATCAGCCCCAGCATTTT
j_gene: TRBJ2-3; v_gene: TRBV11-1; abundance: many; d_gene: TRBD2; CDR3aa: CASSQTSSHTQYF; CDR3nt: TGTGCCAGCAGCCAGACTAGCTCCCATACGCAGTATTTT
j_gene: TRBJ2-2; v_gene: TRBV11-2; abundance: few; d_gene: -; CDR3aa: CASSLVLNSLTGELFF; CDR3nt: TGTGCCAGCAGCTTAGTTCTCAATTCCCTCACCGGGGAGCTGTTTTTT
j_gene: TRBJ1-4; v_gene: TRBV20-1; abundance: many; d_gene: -; CDR3aa: CSASTTTNEKLFF; CDR3nt: TGCAGTGCCTCGACCACAACTAATGAAAAACTGTTTTTT
j_gene: TRBJ2-7; v_gene: TRBV20-1; abundance: many; d_gene: TRBD1; CDR3aa: CSASLDRSIYEQYF; CDR3nt: TGCAGTGCTAGTCTGGACAGGTCCATCTACGAGCAGTACTTC
j_gene: TRBJ2-5; v_gene: TRBV5-6; abundance: many; d_gene: -; CDR3aa: CASSLRPGGGGETQYF; CDR3nt: TGTGCCAGCAGCTTGAGACCCGGCGGAGGGGGAGAGACCCAGTACTTC
j_gene: TRBJ2-1; v_gene: TRBV5-1; abundance: many; d_gene: TRBD2; CDR3aa: CASSYALGTSGLSSYNEQFF; CDR3nt: TGCGCCAGCAGCTACGCGCTTGGGACTAGCGGCCTTAGCTCCTACAATGAGCAGTTCTTC
j_gene: TRBJ2-5; v_gene: TRBV4-3; abundance: many; d_gene: -; CDR3aa: CASSQDGGPKEETQYF; CDR3nt: TGCGCCAGCAGCCAAGATGGGGGGCCCAAAGAAGAGACCCAGTACTTC
j_gene: TRBJ2-3; v_gene: TRBV6-2/TRBV6-3; abundance: many; d_gene: -; CDR3aa: CASKEWDSPADTQYF; CDR3nt: TGTGCCAGCAAGGAGTGGGACTCCCCGGCGGATACGCAGTATTTT
j_gene: TRBJ2-3; v_gene: TRBV28; abundance: few; d_gene: TRBD2; CDR3aa: CASSYAGELNTQYF; CDR3nt: TGTGCCAGCAGTTACGCGGGGGAGCTGAATACGCAGTATTTT
j_gene: TRBJ2-7; v_gene: TRBV11-2; abundance: many; d_gene: -; CDR3aa: CASSLGGYGDYEQYF; CDR3nt: TGTGCCAGCAGCTTAGGGGGGTACGGCGACTACGAGCAGTACTTC
j_gene: TRBJ2-7; v_gene: TRBV7-2; abundance: few; d_gene: -; CDR3aa: CASSSGTKYYEQYF; CDR3nt: TGTGCCAGCAGCTCAGGGACGAAATACTACGAGCAGTACTTC
j_gene: TRBJ2-3; v_gene: TRBV5-1; abundance: many; d_gene: TRBD2; CDR3aa: CASSLGSSGRATDTQYF; CDR3nt: TGCGCCAGCAGCTTGGGATCGAGCGGGAGGGCAACAGATACGCAGTATTTT
j_gene: TRBJ2-2; v_gene: TRBV7-3; abundance: -; d_gene: TRBD2; CDR3aa: CASSFGTRGTTGELFF; CDR3nt: TGTGCCAGCAGCTTTGGGACTAGGGGGACCACCGGGGAGCTGTTTTTT
j_gene: TRBJ2-2; v_gene: TRBV28; abundance: -; d_gene: -; CDR3aa: CASSLPFRTATNTGELFF; CDR3nt: TGTGCCAGCAGTTTACCTTTCAGGACTGCGACTAACACCGGGGAGCTGTTTTTT
j_gene: TRBJ1-6; v_gene: TRBV25-1; abundance: -; d_gene: TRBD1; CDR3aa: CASSEQNRGRTLHF; CDR3nt: TGTGCCAGCAGTGAGCAAAACAGGGGAAGAACCCTCCACTTT
j_gene: TRBJ2-4; v_gene: TRBV5-1; abundance: few; d_gene: TRBD1; CDR3aa: CASSRGQLDIQYF; CDR3nt: TGCGCCAGCAGCAGGGGACAGTTGGACATTCAGTACTTC
j_gene: TRBJ2-7; v_gene: TRBV3-1; abundance: many; d_gene: -; CDR3aa: CASSQALASYEQYF; CDR3nt: TGTGCCAGCAGCCAAGCGTTAGCATCCTACGAGCAGTACTTC
j_gene: TRBJ2-3; v_gene: TRBV20-1; abundance: many; d_gene: -; CDR3aa: CSAKRGQYTQYF; CDR3nt: TGCAGTGCCAAGAGAGGGCAGTATACGCAGTATTTT
j_gene: TRBJ1-2; v_gene: TRBV6-1; abundance: -; d_gene: -; CDR3aa: CASSLQVPSNYGYTF; CDR3nt: TGTGCCAGCAGCCTACAGGTGCCCTCTAACTATGGCTACACCTTC
j_gene: TRBJ1-2; v_gene: TRBV20-1; abundance: -; d_gene: -; CDR3aa: CSAERGANYGYTF; CDR3nt: TGCAGTGCCGAGAGAGGCGCGAACTATGGCTACACCTTC
j_gene: TRBJ1-1; v_gene: TRBV28; abundance: -; d_gene: -; CDR3aa: CASSPLGEGGTEAFF; CDR3nt: TGTGCCAGCAGTCCCCTTGGGGAGGGTGGTACTGAAGCTTTCTTT
j_gene: TRBJ1-1; v_gene: TRBV12-3/TRBV12-4; abundance: many; d_gene: -; CDR3aa: CASSSAMNTEAFF; CDR3nt: TGTGCCAGCTCGTCGGCCATGAACACTGAAGCTTTCTTT
j_gene: TRBJ1-3; v_gene: TRBV2; abundance: many; d_gene: -; CDR3aa: CASSEAGGIGNTIYF; CDR3nt: TGTGCCAGCAGTGAAGCGGGAGGGATTGGAAACACCATATATTTT
j_gene: TRBJ2-5; v_gene: TRBV2; abundance: many; d_gene: -; CDR3aa: CASRPYGRTRSETQYF; CDR3nt: TGTGCCAGCAGACCTTACGGCCGGACTCGGTCCGAGACCCAGTACTTC
j_gene: TRBJ1-5; v_gene: TRBV2; abundance: many; d_gene: TRBD1; CDR3aa: CASSRTGTNQPQHF; CDR3nt: TGTGCCAGCAGTCGGACAGGGACTAATCAGCCCCAGCATTTT
j_gene: TRBJ1-1; v_gene: TRBV2; abundance: many; d_gene: TRBD1; CDR3aa: CASRVTGGTEAFF; CDR3nt: TGTGCCAGCAGAGTTACAGGGGGCACTGAAGCTTTCTTT
j_gene: TRBJ2-7; v_gene: TRBV2; abundance: many; d_gene: TRBD2; CDR3aa: CATSGSSGAYEQYF; CDR3nt: TGTGCCACCAGCGGGAGTAGCGGAGCCTACGAGCAGTACTTC
j_gene: TRBJ1-5; v_gene: TRBV2; abundance: many; d_gene: -; CDR3aa: CASSESGEQPQHF; CDR3nt: TGTGCCAGCAGTGAATCGGGGGAGCAGCCCCAGCATTTT
j_gene: TRBJ1-6; v_gene: TRBV5-1; abundance: few; d_gene: -; CDR3aa: CASSLAGTRYSPLHF; CDR3nt: TGCGCCAGCAGCTTGGCCGGGACCAGGTATTCACCCCTCCACTTT
j_gene: TRBJ1-1; v_gene: TRBV6-1; abundance: many; d_gene: -; CDR3aa: CASHTGGLEEAFF; CDR3nt: TGTGCCAGCCATACGGGGGGGCTCGAAGAAGCTTTCTTT
j_gene: TRBJ2-3; v_gene: TRBV6-2/TRBV6-3; abundance: -; d_gene: -; CDR3aa: CASSTGSFAADTQYF; CDR3nt: TGTGCCAGCAGTACAGGGTCTTTTGCGGCAGATACGCAGTATTTT
j_gene: TRBJ2-1; v_gene: TRBV14; abundance: -; d_gene: TRBD2; CDR3aa: CASSPKAAGLKHLYVQFF; CDR3nt: TGTGCCAGCAGCCCTAAAGCAGCGGGACTAAAACATTTGTATGTGCAGTTCTTC
j_gene: TRBJ2-2; v_gene: TRBV5-1; abundance: -; d_gene: TRBD1; CDR3aa: CASRSGTGDIGELFF; CDR3nt: TGCGCCAGCAGGTCCGGGACAGGGGATATCGGGGAGCTGTTTTTT
j_gene: TRBJ1-5; v_gene: TRBV5-1; abundance: few; d_gene: -; CDR3aa: CASSLAGDYSNQPQHF; CDR3nt: TGCGCCAGCAGCTTGGCAGGGGATTATAGCAATCAGCCCCAGCATTTT
j_gene: TRBJ1-3; v_gene: TRBV10-3; abundance: -; d_gene: -; CDR3aa: CAIRNNMRGNTIYF; CDR3nt: TGTGCCATCAGAAATAATATGCGGGGAAACACCATATATTTT
j_gene: TRBJ2-7; v_gene: TRBV6-6; abundance: few; d_gene: -; CDR3aa: CASSYSTRVEQYF; CDR3nt: TGTGCCAGCAGTTACTCGACGCGGGTAGAGCAGTACTTC
j_gene: TRBJ2-7; v_gene: TRBV5-4; abundance: many; d_gene: -; CDR3aa: CASYPRATEQYF; CDR3nt: TGTGCCAGTTATCCGCGGGCGACAGAGCAGTACTTC
j_gene: TRBJ2-7; v_gene: TRBV7-2; abundance: many; d_gene: TRBD2; CDR3aa: CASSLALAGGPYEQYF; CDR3nt: TGTGCCAGCAGCTTAGCGCTAGCGGGAGGGCCCTACGAGCAGTACTTC
j_gene: TRBJ1-3; v_gene: TRBV28; abundance: -; d_gene: -; CDR3aa: CASRLAGAGNTIYF; CDR3nt: TGTGCCAGCAGATTAGCGGGGGCTGGAAACACCATATATTTT
j_gene: TRBJ2-3; v_gene: TRBV28; abundance: many; d_gene: TRBD2; CDR3aa: CASSLVQRGYTDTQYF; CDR3nt: TGTGCCAGCAGTTTGGTACAGCGGGGATACACAGATACGCAGTATTTT
j_gene: TRBJ2-7; v_gene: TRBV24-1; abundance: -; d_gene: -; CDR3aa: CATSDPVGGEQYF; CDR3nt: TGTGCCACCAGTGATCCCGTGGGCGGCGAGCAGTACTTC
j_gene: TRBJ2-3; v_gene: TRBV4-2; abundance: many; d_gene: TRBD1; CDR3aa: CASSQALGQGATDTQYF; CDR3nt: TGTGCCAGCAGCCAAGCCCTGGGACAGGGGGCGACAGATACGCAGTATTTT
j_gene: TRBJ2-1; v_gene: TRBV28; abundance: many; d_gene: TRBD2; CDR3aa: CASSSAGLSYNEQFF; CDR3nt: TGTGCCAGCAGTTCAGCGGGACTCTCCTACAATGAGCAGTTCTTC
j_gene: TRBJ2-7; v_gene: TRBV29-1; abundance: -; d_gene: -; CDR3aa: CSVEGSGRTYEQYF; CDR3nt: TGCAGCGTTGAGGGAAGTGGGAGAACCTACGAGCAGTACTTC
j_gene: TRBJ1-5; v_gene: TRBV18; abundance: many; d_gene: TRBD1; CDR3aa: CASSPTRTGSNQPQHF; CDR3nt: TGTGCCAGCTCACCTACCAGGACAGGGAGTAATCAGCCCCAGCATTTT
j_gene: TRBJ2-1; v_gene: TRBV19; abundance: many; d_gene: -; CDR3aa: CASSIGWNNEQFF; CDR3nt: TGTGCCAGTAGTATAGGTTGGAACAATGAGCAGTTCTTC
j_gene: TRBJ1-2; v_gene: TRBV24-1; abundance: -; d_gene: -; CDR3aa: CATSDTGPANYGYTF; CDR3nt: TGTGCCACCAGTGATACAGGCCCTGCTAACTATGGCTACACCTTC
j_gene: TRBJ2-2; v_gene: TRBV6-2/TRBV6-3; abundance: many; d_gene: -; CDR3aa: CASTPYRTGELFF; CDR3nt: TGTGCCAGCACCCCCTACCGCACCGGGGAGCTGTTTTTT
j_gene: TRBJ2-1; v_gene: TRBV6-2/TRBV6-3; abundance: few; d_gene: TRBD2; CDR3aa: CASSYSVAGGPAEQFF; CDR3nt: TGTGCCAGCAGTTACAGTGTGGCGGGAGGGCCGGCTGAGCAGTTCTTC
j_gene: TRBJ2-5; v_gene: TRBV7-2; abundance: few; d_gene: TRBD2; CDR3aa: CASGLAGRAQYF; CDR3nt: TGTGCCAGCGGCTTAGCGGGGAGGGCCCAGTACTTC
j_gene: TRBJ2-5; v_gene: TRBV2; abundance: many; d_gene: -; CDR3aa: CASGQTQYF; CDR3nt: TGTGCCAGCGGGCAGACCCAGTACTTC
j_gene: TRBJ2-3; v_gene: TRBV20-1; abundance: many; d_gene: TRBD2; CDR3aa: CSATTGTSGTTDTQYF; CDR3nt: TGCAGTGCTACAACCGGGACTAGCGGGACCACAGATACGCAGTATTTT
j_gene: TRBJ2-2; v_gene: TRBV14; abundance: -; d_gene: TRBD2; CDR3aa: CASSRGLAGGPGELFF; CDR3nt: TGTGCCAGCAGCCGAGGACTAGCGGGAGGCCCCGGGGAGCTGTTTTTT
j_gene: TRBJ2-3; v_gene: TRBV27; abundance: few; d_gene: TRBD2; CDR3aa: CASSPTRTSGRRVGFKDTQYF; CDR3nt: TGTGCCAGCAGTCCGACTAGGACTAGCGGGAGACGAGTAGGATTTAAAGATACGCAGTATTTT